This T cell receptor beta chain comes out of a study of response to subunit inactivated influenza vaccine. The study, taken as a whole, reports: Seasonal influenza vaccination, on each occasion, was suggested by the authors to recruit few new T cells.

This clonotype has only a few counts. The antigen remains undetermined. MiXCR, applied by TCRdb to the RT-PCR reads, yields one record per CDR3 protein. This table holds around 490,000 distinct CDR3 sequences, approximately 7.7% found once. CDR1 is SGHAT, CDR2 FQNNGV, per germline. CDR3 length: 16 amino acids. V lost 7 bases to trimming and J lost 5 bases; unmatched junction nucleotides: 13. The rearrangement uses TRBV11-2 and TRBJ2-3; 9 nucleotides agree with TRBD2. The receptor was isolated from a man aged 50 to 69 who received an inactivated influenza vaccine. The specimen comprised PBMCs from blood, sampled roughly 24 months after vaccination. The CDR3 protein is CASTHLSGGAGDTQYF. The CDR3, as DNA: TGTGCCAGCACTCACCTTAGCGGGGGTGCGGGAGATACGCAGTATTTT. The full variable domain, completed using reference TRBV11-2 and TRBJ2-3, is EAGVAQSPRYKIIEKRQSVAFWCNPISGHATLYWYQQILGQGPKLLIQFQNNGVVDDSQLPKDRFSAERLKGVDSTLKIQPAKLEDSAVYLCASTHLSGGAGDTQYFGPGTRLTVL.